The 17 T cell receptor beta chains below come from one sample, sequenced in a study of T cells in Graves' hyperthyroidism and ophthalmopathy. TCR beta CDR3 regions were amplified from RNA transcripts. Researchers ran a first-round RT-PCR on the TCR CDR3 using the HTBI primer set. Each CDR3 protein is one row after TCRdb ran MiXCR on the multiplex PCR reads. The sample shows some 370,000 distinct CDR3 sequences, over 13% of them seen only once. The sequenced sample was blood. These receptors were taken from a middle-aged man with Graves' ophthalmopathy.

The chain carries TRBV6-1 and TRBJ2-5; D is perhaps TRBD1 or TRBD2 (6 bases each). In germline, CDR1 is MNHNS, CDR2 SASEGT. V lost 5 bases and J lost 0, with 25 bases in between. This CDR3 has 19 residues. CDR3 bases: TGTGCCAGCAGTCCCCGGAGGGAAAACAGGGCTGGGTACCAAGAGACCCAGTACTTC. Translating it yields CASSPRRENRAGYQETQYF.

The rearrangement uses TRBV3-1 and TRBJ2-7; 12 positions agree with TRBD2. The CDR3 covers 15 residues. V was pared by 5 bases and J by 3 bases, with 5 bases of the junction left unmatched. Germline-derived CDR1 and CDR2 are LGHDT and YNNKEL (reference sequence). Here the CDR3 DNA reads TGTGCCAGCAGCAACCGGACTAGCGGGGACTACGAGCAGTACTTC. This encodes CASSNRTSGDYEQYF.

The chain has TRBV10-3 and TRBJ1-3; no clear D gene. The V and J ends lost 6 bases and 0 bases respectively, with 12 bases between them. There are 15 residues in the CDR3. The germline V gene has CDR1 ENHRY and CDR2 SYGVKD. The CDR3 sequence is CAIRPGEISGNTIYF. In DNA form, the CDR3 reads TGTGCCATCAGGCCCGGGGAAATCTCTGGAAACACCATATATTTT.

J is TRBJ1-2 and V is TRBV5-6; tentatively, D is TRBD1 (5 bases). CDR3 size: 15 residues. Germline CDR1 and CDR2: SGHDT and YYEEEE. The V end lost 4 bases, the J end lost 4 bases, and 17 bases lay between the germline ends. The chain's CDR3 is CASSLSGASGYGYTF. The CDR3 bases are TGTGCCAGCAGCCTGAGCGGGGCTAGCGGCTATGGCTACACCTTC.

This clonotype was recorded at least ten times. The V gene is TRBV18, the J gene TRBJ2-5; D gene unclear. Germline CDR1 and CDR2: KGHSH and LQKENI. The V and J ends lost 4 bases and 1 base respectively, with 7 bases between them. The CDR3 loop spans 13 amino acids. CDR3 nucleotides: TGTGCCAGCTCACTGTTGGGCCAAGAGACCCAGTACTTC. This sequence encodes CASSLLGQETQYF.

The rearrangement uses TRBV4-1 and TRBJ2-5; 8 bases map to TRBD2. CDR3 length: 17 amino acids. Germline V lookup: CDR1 MGHRA, CDR2 YSYEKL. Losses at the gene ends were 4 bases for V and 1 base for J; bases not matched to a gene: 11. CDR3 DNA: TGCGCCAGCAGCCGCAGGGATAGCGGGACCGGCCAAGAGACCCAGTACTTC. Protein sequence: CASSRRDSGTGQETQYF.

The sample holds many counts of this clonotype. The chain uses TRBV10-3 and TRBJ1-1; D gene unclear. CDR3 length: 12 residues. CDR1 is ENHRY, CDR2 SYGVKD, per germline. The V gene lost 2 bases and the J gene lost 4 bases, with 5 bases spanning the gap. CDR3 region: CAISEPGTEAFF. The CDR3 DNA reads TGTGCCATCAGTGAGCCGGGCACTGAAGCTTTCTTT.

This clonotype was counted a few times. J is TRBJ1-1 and V is TRBV7-3; 7 positions agree with TRBD1. In germline, CDR1 is SGHTA, CDR2 FQGTGA. The CDR3 extends over 15 amino acids. The junction had 6 bases not matched to a gene; V was cut back by 5 bases and J by 0 bases. This CDR3 is CASSQAGTVNTEAFF. CDR3 in DNA: TGTGCCAGCAGCCAAGCCGGGACAGTGAACACTGAAGCTTTCTTT.

This clonotype was seen repeatedly, ten times or more. V and J are TRBV7-8 and TRBJ2-3; D may be TRBD1 (5 bases). The germline V gene encodes CDR1 SGHVS and CDR2 FQNEAQ. CDR3 length: 15 amino acids. V was cut by 1 base and J by 0 bases, with 8 bases left in between. The CDR3 region is CASSLVGHSTDTQYF. The CDR3 nucleotides are TGTGCCAGCAGCTTAGTTGGACATAGCACAGATACGCAGTATTTT. Full variable domain (missing parts from reference TRBV7-8 and TRBJ2-3): GAGVSQSPRYKVAKRGQDVALRCDPISGHVSLFWYQQALGQGPEFLTYFQNEAQLDKSGLPSDRFFAERPEGSVSTLKIQRTQQEDSAVYLCASSLVGHSTDTQYFGPGTRLTVL.

This clonotype has more than one count but fewer than ten. The rearrangement uses TRBV14 and TRBJ2-5; possible D gene TRBD1, 6 bases. V dropped 6 bases and J dropped 3 bases, with 11 bases sitting between them. Germline CDR1 reads SGHDN; CDR2 reads FVKESK. The CDR3 consists of 13 residues. The CDR3 spells CASRGWTEETQYF. The DNA of the CDR3 is TGTGCCAGCAGGGGGTGGACAGAAGAGACCCAGTACTTC.

This clonotype has at least ten counts. CDR3: CASSLSGTGIGDTQYF. The CDR3 region has the DNA TGTGCCAGCAGCTTGTCCGGGACAGGCATCGGTGATACGCAGTATTTT. The chain uses TRBV7-9 and TRBJ2-3, with 8 bases matching TRBD1. This CDR3 has 16 amino acids. V lost 3 bases to trimming and J lost 6 bases; unmatched junction nucleotides: 11. The germline V gene encodes CDR1 SEHNR and CDR2 FQNEAQ (reference sequence).

This clonotype was found a few times. The chain is built from TRBV7-2 and TRBJ1-6, with 8 bases matching TRBD1. Per germline, CDR1 SGHTA and CDR2 FQGNSA. The CDR3 is 15 residues long. J lost 14 bases, V lost 5 bases, and 14 bases had no gene match. CDR3 sequence (DNA): TGTGCCAGCAGCGAGTCCGGGACAGGAACGGATACCCTCCACTTT. Translated: CASSESGTGTDTLHF. The variable domain in full, completed from reference TRBV7-2 and TRBJ1-6, reads GAGVSQSPSNKVTEKGKDVELRCDPISGHTALYWYRQSLGQGLEFLIYFQGNSAPDKSGLPSDRFSAERTGGSVSTLTIQRTQQEDSAVYLCASSESGTGTDTLHFGNGTRLTVT.

This clonotype was seen at least ten times. The genes are TRBV11-3 and TRBJ1-6; D is perhaps TRBD1 (5 bases). With 1 base removed from V and 2 bases from J, the gap between germline ends came to 12 bases. The CDR3 spans 17 residues. Germline V gene sequence: CDR1 SGHNT, CDR2 YENEEA. The CDR3, as DNA: TGTGCCAGCAGCTTAGCGGGGCGCCCGCCCTATAATTCACCCCTCCACTTT. The encoded protein is CASSLAGRPPYNSPLHF.

A few counts support this clonotype. This rearrangement joins TRBV27 to TRBJ2-7; the match to TRBD2 covers 14 bases. The germline gives CDR1 MNHEY, CDR2 SMNVEV (reference sequence). The ends lost 8 bases at V and 6 bases at J; junction bases unmatched: 18. The CDR3 runs 18 residues. CDR3 sequence (DNA): TGTGCCAGCGGCCGAGGACTAGCGGGAGGCCAGGGGCCCCTCGAGCAGTACTTC. Protein product: CASGRGLAGGQGPLEQYF.

A few counts support this clonotype. The chain carries TRBV9 and TRBJ1-2; D gene ambiguous. Trimming took off 4 bases at V and 3 bases at J, with 19 bases between the two ends. The CDR3 runs to 16 residues. Germline CDR1 and CDR2: SGDLS and YYNGEE. The CDR3 nucleotides read TGTGCCAGCAGCCCTTCCGGACGGGGTATCGACTATGGCTACACCTTC. This encodes CASSPSGRGIDYGYTF.

This clonotype was seen a few times. Just one base apart from a much larger clone, this may be a read error. The chain recombines TRBV2 with TRBJ2-3, with 9 bases fitting TRBD1. J was trimmed by 2 bases and V by 10 bases; bases with no gene match: 10. Germline CDR1 is SNHLY and CDR2 is FYNNEI. This CDR3 is 15 amino acids long. CDR3 DNA: TGTGCCATCACTGCAGGGACAGGGATCACAGATACGCAGTATTTT. Protein sequence: CAITAGTGITDTQYF.

This clonotype was seen many times. This chain joins TRBV27 and TRBJ1-2, with D unresolved. Trimming left V 5 bases short and J 4 bases short, with 17 bases between. The germline gives CDR1 MNHEY, CDR2 SMNVEV (reference sequence). The CDR3 is made up of 15 amino acids. The CDR3 DNA follows: TGTGCCAGCAGTGCGAGTCAGTCCGGCGGCTATGGCTACACCTTC. This gives the protein CASSASQSGGYGYTF.